This T cell receptor beta chain was found in a study of CD8 T cells in ankylosing spondylitis. Making use of molecular barcodes, quantitative 5'-RACE generated TCR beta libraries. One entry per CDR3 protein results from TCRdb running MiXCR on the 5' RACE reads. The sample carries 200,000 to 250,000 distinct CDR3 sequences, roughly a tenth recorded once. Trimming took 1 base from V and 3 from J; bases not matched to a gene: 5. CDR1 is DFQATT, CDR2 SNEGSKA, per germline (reference sequence). The CDR3 has 14 amino acids. This clonotype was obtained from a male donor with ankylosing spondylitis or in good health (not recorded which). Material for sequencing was blood, either unsorted or a sorted T cell fraction (not recorded which). The chain is built from TRBV20-1 and TRBJ2-7; TRBD1 agrees at 8 bases. CDR3 in DNA: TGCAGTGCTAGAGGAGCAGGGGGCTACTACGAGCAGTACTTC. Its protein product is CSARGAGGYYEQYF.